This is a list of T cell receptor beta chains from one sample in a study of blood T cell repertoires in COVID-19. The assay was immunoSEQ multiplex PCR, and TCRdb's table has in-frame clones only and misses some. The sample has fewer than 450,000 clones, about 91% seen once; the top ten hold roughly 13%. Sequencing was performed on peripheral blood. All receptors derive from a woman in her forties or fifties with COVID-19, enrolled during active disease. CDR3s include the opening cysteine and the closing phenylalanine or tryptophan. The D gene is left open where the match is weak. Size tells how often a clone was seen (once, few, many) or the class of an expanded clone, and some rows leave it out.

clone_size	v_call	d_call	j_call	cdr3_aa	cdr3_nt
once	TRBV2	TRBD1	TRBJ1-4	CASSPRTGGEKLFF	TGTGCCAGCAGTCCCAGGACAGGTGGCGAAAAACTGTTTTTT
.	TRBV5-1	.	TRBJ1-3	CASSSSVDSLSGNTIYF	TGCGCCAGCAGCTCGAGTGTGGACAGCCTCTCTGGAAACACCATATATTTT
.	TRBV28	.	TRBJ1-2	CASSSQIQGSSYGYTF	TGTGCCAGCAGTTCTCAAATACAGGGATCCTCCTATGGCTACACCTTC
.	TRBV11-1	.	TRBJ2-7	CASSLDGGSSSYEQYF	TGTGCCAGCAGCTTAGATGGGGGCTCAAGCTCCTACGAGCAGTACTTC
.	TRBV18	.	TRBJ2-7	CASSPEGYEQYF	TGTGCCAGCTCCCCAGAGGGTTACGAGCAGTACTTC
.	TRBV6-6	.	TRBJ1-1	CASRGRDLEDTEAFF	TGTGCCAGCAGGGGCCGAGATTTAGAAGACACTGAAGCTTTCTTT
.	TRBV11-2	.	TRBJ2-3	CASSPVDTQYF	TGTGCCAGCAGCCCCGTAGATACGCAGTATTTT
.	TRBV28	TRBD1	TRBJ1-4	CASRFRGRGTNEKLFF	TGTGCCAGCAGATTCAGGGGGCGAGGGACTAATGAAAAACTGTTTTTT
.	TRBV3-1/TRBV3-2	TRBD2	TRBJ2-5	CASSRTSGGYQETQYF	TGTGCCAGCAGCCGGACTAGCGGGGGGTACCAAGAGACCCAGTACTTC
.	TRBV10-3	.	TRBJ2-7	CAIRNDRYEQYF	TGTGCCATCAGGAACGACAGATACGAGCAGTACTTC
.	TRBV2	.	TRBJ2-5	CASSGMAGWQETQYF	TGTGCCAGCAGTGGAATGGCGGGGTGGCAAGAGACCCAGTACTTC
few	TRBV6-5	TRBD1	TRBJ1-2	CASSYSTGIRYGYTF	TGTGCCAGCAGTTACTCGACAGGGATCCGCTATGGCTACACCTTC
few	TRBV4-1	.	TRBJ1-6	CASSQTPRAGNSPLHF	TGCGCCAGCAGCCAAACACCGCGGGCGGGTAATTCACCCCTCCACTTT
.	TRBV7-6	TRBD1	TRBJ1-3	CASSPRTGTGAGNTIYF	TGTGCCAGCAGCCCTAGAACTGGGACAGGGGCTGGAAACACCATATATTTT
.	TRBV3-1/TRBV3-2	.	TRBJ1-5	CASSQGQGGGWPQHF	TGTGCCAGCAGCCAAGGGCAGGGAGGCGGTTGGCCCCAGCATTTT
few	TRBV9	.	TRBJ2-1	CASSVGGDSYNEQFF	TGTGCCAGCAGCGTAGGCGGGGACTCCTACAATGAGCAGTTCTTC
.	TRBV7-9	.	TRBJ2-6	CAYLREIYYSGANVLTF	TGTGCCTACCTTAGGGAGATCTACTACTCTGGGGCCAACGTCCTGACTTTC
.	TRBV18	.	TRBJ2-3	CASSPDRGGVITDTQYF	TGTGCCAGCTCACCAGATAGGGGGGGCGTCATCACAGATACGCAGTATTTT
.	TRBV30	.	TRBJ1-2	CACPGAVIGYTF	TGTGCCTGCCCAGGGGCTGTTATCGGCTACACCTTC
.	TRBV19	TRBD1	TRBJ1-1	CASSSSQGWVVMNTEAFF	TGTGCCAGTAGTTCTTCACAGGGGTGGGTAGTCATGAACACTGAAGCTTTCTTT
once	TRBV6-6	.	TRBJ2-7	CASRPQRQDLSYEQYF	TGTGCCAGCAGACCTCAGCGACAGGACTTATCCTACGAGCAGTACTTC
.	TRBV28	.	TRBJ1-2	CASSLERGANYGYTF	TGTGCCAGCAGTTTAGAACGGGGAGCTAACTATGGCTACACCTTC
once	TRBV9	.	TRBJ2-2	CASSVIGGNTGELFF	TGTGCCAGCAGCGTAATCGGAGGGAACACCGGGGAGCTGTTTTTT
.	TRBV5-1	TRBD2	TRBJ2-5	CASSLTSGGDKTQYF	TGCGCCAGCAGCTTGACTAGCGGGGGGGACAAGACCCAGTACTTC
.	TRBV6-5	TRBD1	TRBJ1-1	CASRGTGTAFF	TGTGCCAGCAGGGGGACAGGGACAGCTTTCTTT
.	TRBV7-3	TRBD2	TRBJ2-1	CASALLAGAANNEQFF	TGTGCCAGCGCCTTACTAGCGGGGGCCGCTAACAATGAGCAGTTCTTC
.	TRBV10-3	.	TRBJ1-1	CAISEGTPRGTEAFF	TGTGCCATCAGTGAAGGGACACCCCGAGGTACTGAAGCTTTCTTT
once	TRBV7-2	.	TRBJ2-7	CASSLQSLYEQYF	TGTGCCAGCAGCTTACAAAGCCTTTACGAGCAGTACTTC
once	TRBV30	TRBD1	TRBJ1-2	CASLYSRTGTNHGYTF	TGTGCCTCGTTGTATTCGAGGACAGGGACTAACCATGGCTACACCTTC
.	TRBV5-6	TRBD1	TRBJ1-1	CASSLGAGGEAFF	TGTGCCAGCAGCTTAGGGGCAGGGGGTGAAGCTTTCTTT
.	TRBV6-2/TRBV6-3	.	TRBJ1-1	CASSYSIGMGQNTEAFF	TGTGCCAGCAGTTACTCTATCGGGATGGGACAAAACACTGAAGCTTTCTTT
.	TRBV6-5	.	TRBJ2-3	CASSQGWGTDTQYF	TGTGCCAGCAGCCAGGGGTGGGGGACAGATACGCAGTATTTT
once	TRBV7-9	TRBD1	TRBJ1-1	CASSLTTGGTEAFF	TGTGCCAGCAGCTTAACTACAGGGGGAACTGAAGCTTTCTTT
.	TRBV25-1	.	TRBJ2-1	CASSPIRGEQFF	TGTGCCAGCAGTCCCATCCGGGGGGAGCAGTTCTTC
.	TRBV10-3	.	TRBJ1-2	CAIVGQGNYGYTF	TGTGCCATCGTAGGGCAGGGAAACTATGGCTACACCTTC
.	TRBV5-6	.	TRBJ1-6	CASSLIARGNSPLHF	TGTGCCAGCAGCTTGATCGCCAGGGGTAATTCACCCCTCCACTTT
.	TRBV28	.	TRBJ2-5	CASSLEYQETQYF	TGTGCCAGCAGCCTAGAGTACCAAGAGACCCAGTACTTC
.	TRBV27	TRBD1	TRBJ1-5	CASSQGTGGPYSNQPQHF	TGTGCCAGCAGTCAAGGGACAGGGGGCCCATATAGCAATCAGCCCCAGCATTTT
.	TRBV6-5	TRBD2	TRBJ2-7	CASSTGTTISYEQYF	TGTGCCAGCAGCACCGGGACTACCATATCCTACGAGCAGTACTTC
once	TRBV2	TRBD1	TRBJ1-2	CASSRSTGGGYGYTF	TGTGCCAGCAGTCGTTCGACAGGGGGGGGCTATGGCTACACCTTC
.	TRBV9	TRBD1	TRBJ2-5	CASGSLARGLGETQYF	TGTGCCAGTGGCTCCCTTGCCAGGGGGCTTGGGGAGACCCAGTACTTC
.	TRBV28	.	TRBJ2-1	CASSRMRQDKFF	TGTGCCAGCAGCCGCATGCGGCAGGACAAGTTCTTC
few	TRBV11-2	.	TRBJ1-1	CASSLARANTEAFF	TGTGCCAGCAGCTTAGCGAGGGCGAACACTGAAGCTTTCTTT
.	TRBV27	.	TRBJ2-6	CASSPLLPAGANVLTF	TGTGCCAGCAGCCCCCTCCTCCCAGCTGGGGCCAACGTCCTGACTTTC
.	TRBV4-1	.	TRBJ2-3	CASSQALESTDTQYF	TGCGCCAGCAGCCAGGCACTAGAGAGCACAGATACGCAGTATTTT
.	TRBV7-9	TRBD1	TRBJ1-1	CASSLEGQAQTEAFF	TGTGCCAGCAGCTTAGAGGGACAGGCCCAGACTGAAGCTTTCTTT
.	TRBV18	.	TRBJ1-1	CASSPGQTEAFF	TGTGCCAGCTCACCAGGGCAGACTGAAGCTTTCTTT
.	TRBV11-3	.	TRBJ2-7	CASSLFGGSEQYF	TGTGCCAGCAGCTTATTTGGGGGGAGCGAGCAGTACTTC
.	TRBV6-5	.	TRBJ2-7	CASSPSTGRVYEQYF	TGTGCCAGCAGTCCAAGTACCGGCAGGGTCTACGAGCAGTACTTC
once	TRBV9	TRBD1	TRBJ2-1	CASSAQGNYNEQFF	TGTGCCAGCAGCGCACAGGGGAACTACAATGAGCAGTTCTTC
once	TRBV11-2	.	TRBJ2-3	CATGRRGPTDTQYF	TGTGCCACCGGGCGGAGGGGGCCCACAGATACGCAGTATTTT
.	TRBV6-6	.	TRBJ1-1	CASSSLQGRYTEAFF	TGTGCCAGCAGTTCGCTACAGGGTCGGTACACTGAAGCTTTCTTT